This entry describes one T cell receptor (beta chain). Within the sample, other DNA sequences also encode this same CDR3. The sample comes from a study of glioma-infiltrating T cells after dendritic cell vaccination. Germline trimming cut 3 bases from V and 5 bases from J; bases unmatched to any gene: 5. This CDR3 has 14 amino acids. In germline, CDR1 is SGHRS, CDR2 YFSETQ. Time point given: after dendritic cell vaccination, including at tumor progression/relapse. Here immunoSEQ multiplex PCR was the method, and the copy in TCRdb shows in-frame clones only, minus some. The sample carries tens of thousands of clones, roughly 80% recorded once.

V usage is TRBV5-1 and J usage is TRBJ1-1, with 9 positions matching TRBD1. Sequencing used blood, obtained after dendritic cell vaccination. This TCR was sampled from a human donor with glioblastoma. CDR3: CASSSGTGNTEAFF. The DNA for the CDR3 is TGCGCCAGCAGCTCCGGGACAGGGAATACTGAAGCTTTCTTT.